The text below deals with one T cell receptor (beta chain). The data derive from a study of blood T cell repertoires in COVID-19. Seattle's cohort entered during active infection and was followed longitudinally. Clones were sequenced by immunoSEQ multiplex PCR, and TCRdb holds only the in-frame ones, with some missing. The table records approximately 340,000 clones, roughly 87% of them present only once. The sequencing input was peripheral blood. The TCR sequence derives from a man in his thirties or forties with COVID-19, enrolled during active disease.

The CDR3 protein is CASSLGTGGRIMDTQYF. DNA of the CDR3: TGTGCCAGCAGCTTAGGGACAGGGGGTCGGATTATGGATACGCAGTATTTT. This rearrangement joins TRBV7-9 to TRBJ2-3; 10 nucleotides match TRBD1. Looked up from germline, CDR1 is SEHNR and CDR2 is FQNEAQ (reference sequence). V trimming: 1 base; J trimming: 6 bases; junction bases outside the gene matches: 10. The CDR3 contains 17 residues. The full variable domain, with the rest looked up from reference TRBV7-9 and TRBJ2-3, is DTGVSQNPRHKITKRGQNVTFRCDPISEHNRLYWYRQTLGQGPEFLTYFQNEAQLEKSRLLSDRFSAERPKGSFSTLEIQRTEQGDSAMYLCASSLGTGGRIMDTQYFGPGTRLTVL.